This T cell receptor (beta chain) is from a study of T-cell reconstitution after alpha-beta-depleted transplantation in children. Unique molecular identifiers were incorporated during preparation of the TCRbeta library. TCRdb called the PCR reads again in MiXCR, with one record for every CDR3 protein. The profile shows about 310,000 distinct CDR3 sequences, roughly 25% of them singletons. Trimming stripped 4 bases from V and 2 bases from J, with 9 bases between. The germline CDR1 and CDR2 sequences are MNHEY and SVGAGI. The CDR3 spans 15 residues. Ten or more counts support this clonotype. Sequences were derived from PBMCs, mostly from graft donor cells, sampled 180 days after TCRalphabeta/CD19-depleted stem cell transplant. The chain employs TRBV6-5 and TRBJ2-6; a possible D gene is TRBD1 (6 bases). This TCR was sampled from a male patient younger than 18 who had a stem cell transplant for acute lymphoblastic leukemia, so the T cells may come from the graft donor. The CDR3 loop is CASSSYRAGANVLTF. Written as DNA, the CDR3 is TGTGCCAGCAGTTCCTACAGGGCTGGGGCCAACGTCCTGACTTTC.